These T cell receptor beta chains were read from a single sample in a study of blood T cell repertoires in COVID-19. The assay was immunoSEQ multiplex PCR, and TCRdb's table has in-frame clones only and misses some. This sample has around 200,000 clones; around 80% occur once, and the top ten carry over 13%. Sequenced material: peripheral blood. The source is a man in his thirties or forties with active or convalescent COVID-19. The CDR3 runs from the conserved cysteine through the conserved F or W. Each record gives: clone size, D gene, V gene, J gene, CDR3 DNA, CDR3 protein. The D gene is left open where the match is weak. Size is stated for part of the rows, as once, few or many counts, or as a class when the clone is expanded.

clone_size: NA; d_call: NA; v_call: TRBV2; j_call: TRBJ2-1; cdr3_nt: TGTGCCAGCAGTGAAAGGCTAGTAGGAAACAATGAGCAGTTCTTC; cdr3_aa: CASSERLVGNNEQFF
clone_size: NA; d_call: NA; v_call: TRBV30; j_call: TRBJ1-1; cdr3_nt: TGTGCCTGGAGTGGAGGTGGGGCCACTGAAGCTTTCTTT; cdr3_aa: CAWSGGGATEAFF
clone_size: few; d_call: TRBD1; v_call: TRBV4-3; j_call: TRBJ1-5; cdr3_nt: TGCGCCAGCAGTCCCGGGACAGCAAGCAATCAGCCCCAGCATTTT; cdr3_aa: CASSPGTASNQPQHF
clone_size: NA; d_call: TRBD1; v_call: TRBV6-6; j_call: TRBJ2-1; cdr3_nt: TGTGCCAGCAGTGCAACCATGGACAGGGTGGGATTCTTC; cdr3_aa: CASSATMDRVGFF
clone_size: NA; d_call: TRBD1; v_call: TRBV6-5; j_call: TRBJ2-3; cdr3_nt: TGTGCCAGCAGTAAACCAGGGACAGGCTCCGATACGCAGTATTTT; cdr3_aa: CASSKPGTGSDTQYF
clone_size: few; d_call: TRBD2; v_call: TRBV3-1/TRBV3-2; j_call: TRBJ2-1; cdr3_nt: TGTGCCAGCAGCCCCGACCTAGTGAGGGAGGGCAATCAGTTCTTC; cdr3_aa: CASSPDLVREGNQFF
clone_size: NA; d_call: NA; v_call: TRBV28; j_call: TRBJ2-7; cdr3_nt: TGTGCCAGCAGTTTAAGTGCAGGGGGGAACTACGAGCAGTACTTC; cdr3_aa: CASSLSAGGNYEQYF
clone_size: NA; d_call: NA; v_call: TRBV9; j_call: TRBJ1-1; cdr3_nt: TGTGCCAGCAGCGTAGTAGCGGTTTCTGAAGCTTTCTTT; cdr3_aa: CASSVVAVSEAFF
clone_size: NA; d_call: NA; v_call: TRBV12-3/TRBV12-4; j_call: TRBJ1-2; cdr3_nt: TGTGCCAGCACCCCAGGGTCCGCTGGCTACACCTTC; cdr3_aa: CASTPGSAGYTF
clone_size: NA; d_call: TRBD1; v_call: TRBV10-3; j_call: TRBJ1-5; cdr3_nt: TGTGCCATCAGTGGGACAGGGATCAGCAATCAGCCCCAGCATTTT; cdr3_aa: CAISGTGISNQPQHF
clone_size: NA; d_call: TRBD1; v_call: TRBV24-1; j_call: TRBJ2-2; cdr3_nt: TGTGCCACCAGTGATTTAGGGACAGGGTTATCCGGGGAGCTGTTTTTT; cdr3_aa: CATSDLGTGLSGELFF
clone_size: NA; d_call: TRBD1; v_call: TRBV15; j_call: TRBJ1-5; cdr3_nt: TGTGCCACCAGCAGGGGGCCCGGGACAGGGGATCAGCCCCAGCATTTT; cdr3_aa: CATSRGPGTGDQPQHF
clone_size: NA; d_call: TRBD2; v_call: TRBV30; j_call: TRBJ2-1; cdr3_nt: TGTGCCTGGAGAATCGGGACTAGCGGGGGTAACTACAATGAGCAGTTCTTC; cdr3_aa: CAWRIGTSGGNYNEQFF
clone_size: NA; d_call: TRBD2; v_call: TRBV19; j_call: TRBJ2-5; cdr3_nt: TGTGCCAGTAGTACTCTAGCGGGGCTGGGAGGGGAGACCCAGTACTTC; cdr3_aa: CASSTLAGLGGETQYF
clone_size: NA; d_call: NA; v_call: TRBV6-6; j_call: TRBJ2-1; cdr3_nt: TGTGCCAGCAGACCTAGACAGGCCACCTCCTACAATGAGCAGTTCTTC; cdr3_aa: CASRPRQATSYNEQFF
clone_size: NA; d_call: TRBD1; v_call: TRBV5-8; j_call: TRBJ2-2; cdr3_nt: TGTGCCAGCAGGACCGGGACAGGGGCCGGGGAGCTGTTTTTT; cdr3_aa: CASRTGTGAGELFF
clone_size: NA; d_call: NA; v_call: TRBV2; j_call: TRBJ2-1; cdr3_nt: TGTGCCAGCAGGGGAGGCGGCTACTCCTACAATGAGCAGTTCTTC; cdr3_aa: CASRGGGYSYNEQFF
clone_size: NA; d_call: NA; v_call: TRBV4-3; j_call: TRBJ2-7; cdr3_nt: TGCGCCAGCAGCCAAGCAGCAGCGAAGTTCTACGAGCAGTACTTC; cdr3_aa: CASSQAAAKFYEQYF
clone_size: NA; d_call: TRBD1; v_call: TRBV19; j_call: TRBJ2-7; cdr3_nt: TGTGCCAGTAGTATAAGAGGACAGGGGGCCGAGCAGTACTTC; cdr3_aa: CASSIRGQGAEQYF
clone_size: NA; d_call: TRBD1; v_call: TRBV6-5; j_call: TRBJ2-4; cdr3_nt: TGTGCCAGTTTCTCGACAGGGGGAGCCAAAAACATTCAGTACTTC; cdr3_aa: CASFSTGGAKNIQYF
clone_size: NA; d_call: NA; v_call: TRBV6-6; j_call: TRBJ1-3; cdr3_nt: TGTGCCAGCAGCCAGGGCTCTGGAAACACCATATATTTT; cdr3_aa: CASSQGSGNTIYF
clone_size: few; d_call: TRBD1; v_call: TRBV19; j_call: TRBJ1-2; cdr3_nt: TGTGCCAGTATGACAAGACAGGGGGCTTTTGGCTACACCTTC; cdr3_aa: CASMTRQGAFGYTF
clone_size: NA; d_call: NA; v_call: TRBV19; j_call: TRBJ1-1; cdr3_nt: TGTGCCAGTACCCTCGGGGGGGTGAACACTGAAGCTTTCTTT; cdr3_aa: CASTLGGVNTEAFF